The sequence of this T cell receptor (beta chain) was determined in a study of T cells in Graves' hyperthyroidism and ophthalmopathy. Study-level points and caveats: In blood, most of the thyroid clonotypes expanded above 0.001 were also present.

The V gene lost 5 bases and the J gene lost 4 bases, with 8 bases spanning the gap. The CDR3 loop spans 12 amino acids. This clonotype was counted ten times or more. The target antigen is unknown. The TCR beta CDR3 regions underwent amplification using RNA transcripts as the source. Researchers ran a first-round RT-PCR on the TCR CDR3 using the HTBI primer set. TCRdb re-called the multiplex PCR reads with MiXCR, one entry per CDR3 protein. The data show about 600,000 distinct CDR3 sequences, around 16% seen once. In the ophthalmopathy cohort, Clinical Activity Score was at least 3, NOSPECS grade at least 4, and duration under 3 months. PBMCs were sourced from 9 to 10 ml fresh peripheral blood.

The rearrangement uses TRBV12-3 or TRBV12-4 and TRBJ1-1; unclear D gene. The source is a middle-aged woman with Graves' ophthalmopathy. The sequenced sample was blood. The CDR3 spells CASSLSGTEAFF. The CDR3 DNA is TGTGCCAGCAGTCTCTCGGGCACTGAAGCTTTCTTT.